This entry features one T cell receptor beta chain sequence. The target of this receptor is not known. Per-nucleotide qualities are absent, and no much larger clonotype sits a single base away. The collaborating institutions used their own protocols to collect whole blood in K2EDTA tubes. For TCRbeta analysis, collaborators shipped samples as frozen whole blood, isolated PBMCs, or DNA extracted from either of those sample types. This specimen belongs to a study of blood T cell repertoires in COVID-19 (dated by TCRdb to about 2020). Notes on the research overall: The collaborator samples originated in the United States, Italy and Spain and spanned the acute and convalescent phases of COVID-19. The material from the prospective study consisted of cDNA or gDNA derived from T cells, B-cell-depleted T cells, or PBMCs. The dataset comprised deeply sampled blood TCRbeta repertoires from subjects exposed to, actively infected with, or recovered from COVID-19. The repertoires were made available in a free public database intended to serve as a resource for research on the immune response to SARS-CoV-2. Samples came from the ongoing ImmuneRACE study (first 160 participants) plus 1,254 subjects from 6 global collaborators. The sample metadata nearly always contained a de-identified subject ID, COVID-19 status, age in years and sex. HLA class I and class II types, where available, came from metadata supplied by the sample provider rather than from assay-based typing. Broader findings and caveats from the paper: The amount of clinical and demographic metadata varied by source and participant and was provided uncurated.

TCRbeta CDR3 regions were amplified from genomic DNA using the immunoSEQ Assay, a bias-controlled multiplex PCR. The source study handled its data this way. Within the assay, amplification of reference gene primers was used to estimate how many nucleated cells each sample contained. To quantify the absolute abundance of each unique TCRbeta CDR3 rearrangement, sequence reads were collapsed and filtered. Productive Simpson clonality was computed per sample as the square root of Simpson's diversity index over productive rearrangements. Not all clones reach the TCRdb copy of this immuneACCESS table, which keeps in-frame sequences only. Checked studies attribute under half of the gap to unresolved V genes and leave the rest unexplained. The V and J calls and the clone size are those of that table, but D and trimming were determined from the DNA. A total of about 190,000 clones appear in this sample, about 82% of them only once. Of the sample, about 4.8% is held by the ten largest clones.

Sample: peripheral blood. The sequence was obtained from a woman aged 25 to 45 with acute or convalescent COVID-19.

For the CDR3, the sequence is CASSWGQGVLSSGNTIYF. In nucleotide form, the sequence is TGTGCCAGCAGCTGGGGACAGGGGGTATTAAGCTCTGGAAACACCATATATTTT. Recombination linked TRBV7-9 to TRBJ1-3, with 11 bases aligning to TRBD1. The CDR3 sequence holds 18 residues, the cysteine and phenylalanine included. Of all the DNA, just the CDR3 is kept, 54 bases in frame from base 1. From a lookup of the germline V gene (reference sequence), CDR1 and CDR2 are SEHNR and FQNEAQ. The germline V and J ends show losses of 4 bases and 0 bases respectively, and no gene match explains 8 bases of the junction.